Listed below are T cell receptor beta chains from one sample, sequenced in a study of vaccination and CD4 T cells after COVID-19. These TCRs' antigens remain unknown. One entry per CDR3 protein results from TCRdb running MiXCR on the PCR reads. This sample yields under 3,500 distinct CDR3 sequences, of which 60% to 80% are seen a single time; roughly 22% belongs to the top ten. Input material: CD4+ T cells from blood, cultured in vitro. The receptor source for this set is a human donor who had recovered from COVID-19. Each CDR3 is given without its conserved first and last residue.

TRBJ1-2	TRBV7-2	ASSPRQTNYGYT
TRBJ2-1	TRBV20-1	SARGTGGLWEQF
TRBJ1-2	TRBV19	ASSMGGPYGYT
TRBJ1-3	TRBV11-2	ASSSTKGRGNTIY
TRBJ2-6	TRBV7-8	ASSLRVLSGANVLT
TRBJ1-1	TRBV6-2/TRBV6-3	ASSPRQETNTEAF
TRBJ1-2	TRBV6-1	ASSPGQGSSNYGYT
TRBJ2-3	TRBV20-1	SAQPLAGGTDTQY
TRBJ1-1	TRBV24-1	ATSATGTEAF
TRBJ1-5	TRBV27	ASRGAGGWSNQPQH
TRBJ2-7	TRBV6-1	ASSELASGRYEQY
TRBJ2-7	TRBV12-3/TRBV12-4	ASSTYYEQY
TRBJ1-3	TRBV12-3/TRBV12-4	ASSRTWDSGNTIY
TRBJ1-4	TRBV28	ASSRGGAHGEKLF
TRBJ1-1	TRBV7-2	ASSLQGNTEAF
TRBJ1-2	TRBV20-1	SARQGLGGYT
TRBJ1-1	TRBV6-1	ASTRGQATEAF
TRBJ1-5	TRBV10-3	AISDRQGQGQPQH
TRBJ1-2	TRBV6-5	ASSFSWGHAGYT
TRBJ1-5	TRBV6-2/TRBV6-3	ASSPSTGAPGQPQH
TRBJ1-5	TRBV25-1	ASSSGGHQPQH
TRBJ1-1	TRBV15	ATSRDRVGRNTEAF
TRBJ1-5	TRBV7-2	ASSLSQDEPQH
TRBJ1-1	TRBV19	ASSIIPPPT
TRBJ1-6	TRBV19	ASNLQGLVNSPLH
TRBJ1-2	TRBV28	ASSLGGDYGYT
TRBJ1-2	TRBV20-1	SARDFGAGLHRNYGYT
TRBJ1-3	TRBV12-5	ASGFFTGTGNTIY
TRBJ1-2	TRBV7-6	ASSLALDYGYT
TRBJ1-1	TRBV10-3	AISELGQGGTEAF
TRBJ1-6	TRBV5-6	ASSPGGRSYNSPLH
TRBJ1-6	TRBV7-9	ASSLDGTGSSPLH
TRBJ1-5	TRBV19	ASSDTGGYNQPQH
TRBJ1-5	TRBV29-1	SALLGTGKQPQH
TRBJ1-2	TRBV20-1	SAGRQGVVYGYT
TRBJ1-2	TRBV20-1	SATKTGQFYGYT
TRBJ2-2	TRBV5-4	ASSFGTGKLNTGELF
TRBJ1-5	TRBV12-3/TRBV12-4	ASSSRSNQPQH
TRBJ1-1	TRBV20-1	SAKSGLGGTEAF
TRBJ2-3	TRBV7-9	ASSSERGGLTDTQY
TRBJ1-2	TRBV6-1	ASSQHRSPYGYT
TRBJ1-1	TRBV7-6	ASSLATGETEAF
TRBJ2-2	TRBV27	ASSFRRGDYTGELF
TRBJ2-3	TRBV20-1	SPLRVAGGTDTQY
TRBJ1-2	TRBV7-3	ASSLGGVQNGYT
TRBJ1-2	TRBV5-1	ASSLLLTGLGYT
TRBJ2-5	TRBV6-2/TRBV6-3	ASSYPGLAGERTQY
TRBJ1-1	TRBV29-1	SVEGTKGAF
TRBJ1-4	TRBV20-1	SAPDIGKLF
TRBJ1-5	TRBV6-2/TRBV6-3	ASSPFFQPQH